These 30 T cell receptor beta chains came from one sample sequenced in a study of technical replicates of blood from a few donors. Method: immunoSEQ multiplex PCR; TCRdb's copy keeps in-frame clones and lacks some. Of approximately 75,000 clones listed, 97% are singletons. Sequencing was done on a sample of T cells isolated from PBMCs. These receptors were obtained from a human donor in good health.

V gene TRBV4-3 combines with J gene TRBJ1-3; TRBD1 aligns across 9 bases. The CDR3 is made up of 15 amino acids. The germline CDR1 and CDR2 sequences are LGHNA and YSLEER. With 4 bases clipped from V and 2 bases from J, the junction kept 3 bases outside the gene matches. CDR3 region: CASSLGQGTGNTIYF. The CDR3 nucleotides are TGCGCCAGCAGCCTAGGACAGGGGACTGGAAACACCATATATTTT.

The rearrangement links TRBV2 to TRBJ2-7; TRBD1 might be the D (6 bases). This CDR3 region has 14 residues. Germline values: CDR1 SNHLY, CDR2 FYNNEI. The V and J ends lost 2 bases and 1 base respectively, with 9 bases between them. Written as DNA, the CDR3 is TGTGCCAGCAGTGAAAGGGGACATTCCTACGAGCAGTACTTC. Translation: CASSERGHSYEQYF. The full variable domain, its missing parts supplied by reference TRBV2 and TRBJ2-7, is EPEVTQTPSHQVTQMGQEVILRCVPISNHLYFYWYRQILGQKVEFLVSFYNNEISEKSEIFDDQFSVERPDGSNFTLKIRSTKLEDSAMYFCASSERGHSYEQYFGPGTRLTVT.

J is TRBJ2-7 and V is TRBV9, with 9 bases identical to TRBD1. The J segment lost 2 bases and the V segment lost 0 bases, leaving 3 bases of the junction unmatched. The CDR3 loop spans 15 amino acids. Germline assignment: CDR1 SGDLS and CDR2 YYNGEE. CDR3 DNA: TGTGCCAGCAGCGTAGCTGGACAGGGGACCTACGAGCAGTACTTC. Translating it yields CASSVAGQGTYEQYF. Looking up the rest from reference TRBV9 and TRBJ2-7 gives the full variable domain: DSGVTQTPKHLITATGQRVTLRCSPRSGDLSVYWYQQSLDQGLQFLIQYYNGEERAKGNILERFSAQQFPDLHSELNLSSLELGDSALYFCASSVAGQGTYEQYFGPGTRLTVT.

The rearrangement links TRBV27 to TRBJ2-5, with 7 bases identical to TRBD1. J lost 5 bases, V lost 6 bases, and 15 bases had no gene match. In germline, CDR1 is MNHEY, CDR2 SMNVEV (reference sequence). The CDR3 totals 16 residues. In nucleotides, the CDR3 is TGTGCCAGCAGCCACTCACAGGGGACCCCCTCGGAGACCCAGTACTTC. It specifies CASSHSQGTPSETQYF.

The V call is TRBV27, the J call TRBJ2-3; possibly TRBD2 for D (6 bases). V gave up 6 bases and J gave up 3 bases, with 10 bases separating them. This CDR3 contains 13 residues. Per germline, CDR1 MNHEY and CDR2 SMNVEV (reference sequence). The CDR3 spells CASSPGGTDTQYF. In DNA, the CDR3 is TGTGCCAGCAGCCCCGGGGGTACAGATACGCAGTATTTT.

V usage is TRBV15 and J usage is TRBJ2-7; D possibly corresponds to TRBD1 (7 bases). The germline CDR1 and CDR2 sequences are LNHNV and YYDKDF (reference sequence). This CDR3 region has 14 residues. V was cut by 0 bases and J by 4 bases, with 10 bases left in between. The CDR3 here is CATSRDRGAYEQYF. The CDR3 nucleotides are TGTGCCACCAGCAGAGACAGGGGGGCGTACGAGCAGTACTTC.

The chain combines TRBV30 with TRBJ1-2; unclear D gene. Trimming pared 5 bases from V and 3 bases from J, leaving 16 bases between. This CDR3 is built from 14 residues. The V gene's germline CDR1 is GTSNPN and CDR2 SVGIG (reference sequence). The CDR3: CAWREGSGYYGYTF. The CDR3 DNA reads TGTGCCTGGCGGGAAGGCTCCGGTTACTATGGCTACACCTTC.

The chain employs TRBV6-5 and TRBJ2-1; 13 nucleotides agree with TRBD2. The germline V gene has CDR1 MNHEY and CDR2 SVGAGI. The CDR3 is made up of 15 amino acids. The trim removed 4 bases at V and 9 bases at J, leaving 6 bases unmatched. The CDR3 DNA follows: TGTGCCAGCAGTTCCTGGACTAGCGGGAGCTTTGAGCAGTTCTTC. Protein sequence: CASSSWTSGSFEQFF.

V is TRBV6-5 and J is TRBJ1-1; D might be TRBD1 (5 bases). Trimming left V 10 bases short and J 6 bases short, with 24 bases between. Germline V lookup: CDR1 MNHEY, CDR2 SVGAGI. The CDR3 is made up of 15 amino acids. The CDR3 nucleotides are TGTGCCACAAACGAGCGGTTCTTGGGGGGAGCTGAAGCTTTCTTT. This encodes CATNERFLGGAEAFF.

The chain uses TRBV28 and TRBJ2-1, with a possible D match to TRBD2 (5 bases). Trimming shortened V by 3 bases and J by 3 bases, and 12 bases separated the two germline ends. The length of the CDR3 is 15 residues. Germline CDR1 MDHEN, CDR2 SYDVKM. The CDR3 region has the DNA TGTGCCAGCAGTTTTAGCGCGCGGCGCTACAATGAGCAGTTCTTC. It codes for CASSFSARRYNEQFF.

The J gene is TRBJ2-1, the V gene TRBV11-2; no firm D call. The CDR3 runs 12 residues. Between the trimmed V and J ends, which lost 2 bases and 6 bases, there was a span of 5 bases. The germline V gene encodes CDR1 SGHAT and CDR2 FQNNGV. The chain's CDR3 is CASSLSGNEQFF. CDR3 DNA sequence: TGTGCCAGCAGCTTATCCGGCAATGAGCAGTTCTTC.

The V and J genes are TRBV4-3 and TRBJ2-1; the D is unclear. V lost 6 bases and J 0 bases, leaving 6 bases between the germline ends. The CDR3 is made up of 13 amino acids. Germline V gives CDR1 LGHNA, CDR2 YSLEER. CDR3 DNA: TGCGCCAGCAGTGAGAGCTCCTACAATGAGCAGTTCTTC. Residues: CASSESSYNEQFF.

The V and J genes are TRBV4-2 and TRBJ2-5, with TRBD2 matching over 14 bases. J lost 3 bases, V lost 4 bases, and 7 bases had no gene match. This CDR3 is 17 amino acids long. Germline-derived CDR1 and CDR2 are LGHNA and YNFKEQ. The CDR3 is CASSPQGLAGVEETQYF. The CDR3 bases are TGTGCCAGCAGCCCACAGGGACTAGCGGGAGTCGAAGAGACCCAGTACTTC.

The V gene is TRBV19, the J gene TRBJ1-2; TRBD1 matches 7 bases. Trimming at V came to 8 bases and at J to 3 bases, leaving 9 bases not matched to a gene. The CDR3 is 14 residues long. The germline CDR1 and CDR2 sequences are LNHDA and SQIVND (reference sequence). This CDR3 is CASSFLDRDYGYTF. CDR3 DNA: TGTGCCAGTTCTTTCCTCGACAGGGACTATGGCTACACCTTC.

The rearrangement uses TRBV19 and TRBJ2-7, with 8 positions matching TRBD1. Trimming removed 3 bases from V and 3 bases from J; junction bases left unmatched: 16. CDR3 length: 18 residues. Germline CDR1 is LNHDA and CDR2 is SQIVND (reference sequence). In nucleotides, the CDR3 is TGTGCCAGTAGTATTGGAGGCCCAGGGGGCCGATTCTTCTACGAGCAGTACTTC. Amino acid sequence: CASSIGGPGGRFFYEQYF.

This chain joins TRBV20-1 and TRBJ1-2; 7 bases align to TRBD1. The germline CDR1 and CDR2 sequences are DFQATT and SNEGSKA (reference sequence). This CDR3 contains 11 residues. V trimming: 6 bases; J trimming: 8 bases; junction bases outside the gene matches: 6. CDR3 coding DNA: TGCAGTGCCGCGACAGGGTTCGGCTACACCTTC. Amino acid sequence: CSAATGFGYTF.

The chain links TRBV7-6 to TRBJ2-5; D is unresolved. With 4 bases removed from V and 1 base from J, the gap between germline ends came to 13 bases. Germline V gene data show CDR1 as SGHVS and CDR2 as FNYEAQ. This CDR3 is built from 15 residues. CDR3 sequence: CASSYYLGLQETQYF. In DNA form, the CDR3 reads TGTGCCAGCAGCTACTATTTAGGTCTCCAAGAGACCCAGTACTTC.

The chain uses TRBV7-9 and TRBJ1-2; no firm D call. V dropped 5 bases and J dropped 4 bases, with 11 bases sitting between them. Germline CDR1 and CDR2: SEHNR and FQNEAQ (reference sequence). The CDR3 totals 13 residues. The CDR3 nucleotides read TGTGCCAGCAGCCTAGACGGTCCCTATGGCTACACCTTC. Protein product: CASSLDGPYGYTF. The whole variable domain, filled in from reference TRBV7-9 and TRBJ1-2, reads DTGVSQNPRHKITKRGQNVTFRCDPISEHNRLYWYRQTLGQGPEFLTYFQNEAQLEKSRLLSDRFSAERPKGSFSTLEIQRTEQGDSAMYLCASSLDGPYGYTFGSGTRLTVV.

The chain joins TRBV6-5 to TRBJ1-1; 7 nucleotides line up with TRBD1. CDR1 is MNHEY and CDR2 is SVGAGI in the germline V gene. This CDR3 has 12 amino acids. Trimming took 8 bases from V and 3 from J; bases not matched to a gene: 3. The CDR3 DNA follows: TGTGCCAGCGGCAGGGGGTACACTGAAGCTTTCTTT. Protein product: CASGRGYTEAFF.

The chain joins TRBV5-8 to TRBJ1-2, with D uncertain. The CDR3 length is 16 residues. From germline, CDR1 is SGHTS and CDR2 YDEGEE. The germline V and J ends were trimmed by 4 bases and 2 bases, with 18 bases remaining between them. The CDR3 DNA reads TGTGCCAGCAGCCTTAGACTCTCATCAGTAAACTATGGCTACACCTTC. This gives the protein CASSLRLSSVNYGYTF.

The chain carries TRBV13 and TRBJ2-1; tentatively, D is TRBD2 (5 bases). The CDR3 extends over 15 amino acids. V dropped 5 bases and J dropped 5 bases, with 16 bases sitting between them. Germline values: CDR1 PRHDT, CDR2 FYEKMQ (reference sequence). The CDR3 region is CASSESGTTDNEQFF. CDR3 sequence (DNA): TGTGCCAGCAGCGAAAGCGGTACTACAGACAATGAGCAGTTCTTC.

V and J are TRBV5-5 and TRBJ1-2; D is undetermined. Trimming shortened V by 0 bases and J by 8 bases, and 17 bases separated the two germline ends. The CDR3 extends over 15 amino acids. The germline CDR1 and CDR2 sequences are SGHKS and YYEKEE (reference sequence). The CDR3 nucleotides are TGTGCCAGCAGCTTGGTCGGAGGAGGGCCGTCAGGCTACACCTTC. Protein sequence: CASSLVGGGPSGYTF.

The gene calls are TRBV4-3 and TRBJ2-1; D is possibly TRBD1 (5 bases). Trimming took 3 bases from V and 3 from J, leaving 12 bases between them. The germline gives CDR1 LGHNA, CDR2 YSLEER. This CDR3 contains 15 residues. The CDR3 DNA reads as TGCGCCAGCAGCCAGCAACAGGAAATCTACAATGAGCAGTTCTTC. It translates to CASSQQQEIYNEQFF.

This clone appeared once. The genes are TRBV4-2 and TRBJ2-1; 9 bases are a match to TRBD2. V lost 3 bases and J lost 8; bases outside the gene matches: 8. The CDR3 is 15 amino acids. CDR1 is LGHNA and CDR2 is YNFKEQ in the germline V gene. The CDR3 loop is CASSQEVAGVHEQFF. The CDR3, as DNA: TGTGCCAGCAGCCAGGAAGTAGCGGGAGTGCATGAGCAGTTCTTC.

The chain employs TRBV13 and TRBJ2-1, with D unresolved. The CDR3 sequence is 12 residues long. V gave up 5 bases and J gave up 5 bases, with 7 bases separating them. In germline, CDR1 is PRHDT, CDR2 FYEKMQ (reference sequence). The CDR3 DNA reads TGTGCCAGCAGCGCAACGGACAATGAGCAGTTCTTC. This sequence encodes CASSATDNEQFF. The full variable domain, rest sourced from reference TRBV13 and TRBJ2-1, is AAGVIQSPRHLIKEKRETATLKCYPIPRHDTVYWYQQGPGQDPQFLISFYEKMQSDKGSIPDRFSAQQFSDYHSELNMSSLELGDSALYFCASSATDNEQFFGPGTRLTVL.

This chain connects TRBV6-5 to TRBJ2-7; TRBD2 agrees at 11 bases. Trimming removed 0 bases from V and 1 base from J; junction bases left unmatched: 2. The CDR3 loop spans 16 amino acids. The germline gives CDR1 MNHEY, CDR2 SVGAGI. The CDR3 DNA is TGTGCCAGCAGTTACTCGACTAGCGGGATATCCTACGAGCAGTACTTC. This sequence encodes CASSYSTSGISYEQYF.

This chain connects TRBV19 to TRBJ1-2, with D possibly TRBD1 on 6 matching bases. The germline CDR1 and CDR2 sequences are LNHDA and SQIVND (reference sequence). The CDR3 is 15 amino acids. V dropped 3 bases and J dropped 3 bases, with 14 bases sitting between them. The CDR3 protein is CASSISWGPHYGYTF. Here the CDR3 DNA reads TGTGCCAGTAGTATTTCTTGGGGGCCCCACTATGGCTACACCTTC. Based on the CDR3 plus reference TRBV19 and TRBJ1-2, the full variable domain is DGGITQSPKYLFRKEGQNVTLSCEQNLNHDAMYWYRQDPGQGLRLIYYSQIVNDFQKGDIAEGYSVSREKKESFPLTVTSAQKNPTAFYLCASSISWGPHYGYTFGSGTRLTVV.

This clone was seen a single time. V gene TRBV15 combines with J gene TRBJ2-3; 8 bases agree with TRBD1. The ends lost 5 bases at V and 6 bases at J; junction bases unmatched: 10. This CDR3 comprises 15 residues. Per germline, CDR1 LNHNV and CDR2 YYDKDF (reference sequence). CDR3 region: CATSEETGEIDTQYF. The CDR3 DNA reads as TGTGCCACCAGCGAAGAGACAGGGGAGATCGATACGCAGTATTTT.

This chain connects TRBV9 to TRBJ1-1; D is uncertain. The CDR3 runs 14 residues. The V end was cut by 3 bases, the J end by 0 bases, with 9 bases between. CDR1 and CDR2 (germline): SGDLS, YYNGEE. The DNA of the CDR3 is TGTGCCAGCAGCGCGACAAACTTGAACACTGAAGCTTTCTTT. Translated: CASSATNLNTEAFF. Combining the CDR3 with reference TRBV9 and TRBJ1-1 gives the whole variable domain DSGVTQTPKHLITATGQRVTLRCSPRSGDLSVYWYQQSLDQGLQFLIQYYNGEERAKGNILERFSAQQFPDLHSELNLSSLELGDSALYFCASSATNLNTEAFFGQGTRLTVV.

J is TRBJ2-3 and V is TRBV13; 13 bases match TRBD2. The length of the CDR3 is 16 residues. The V and J ends lost 2 bases and 6 bases, in that order; junction bases with no gene match: 5. CDR1 is PRHDT, CDR2 FYEKMQ, per germline (reference sequence). The CDR3 protein is CASSLRLAGGSDTQYF. Here the CDR3 DNA reads TGTGCCAGCAGCTTAAGACTAGCGGGAGGATCGGATACGCAGTATTTT.